Described below is a single TCR beta chain sequence and its context. The authors' processing: Amplification of reference gene primers was used by the study to estimate nucleated cell counts. The assay was immunoSEQ multiplex PCR, and TCRdb's table has in-frame clones only and misses some. The D gene and trimming were derived from the DNA, and the V and J assignments and clone size from that table. Counted here are about 140,000 clones, about 82% occurring once; the ten biggest clones make up 2.5% to 3%. This sample was included in a study of blood T cell repertoires in COVID-19. Study at large: Acute-phase and convalescent COVID-19 samples originated in the United States, Italy and Spain. From T cells, B-cell-depleted T cells, or PBMCs came the material, which was cDNA or gDNA.

J lost 1 base, V lost 5 bases, and 8 bases had no gene match. Looked up from germline, CDR1 is SGHRS and CDR2 is YFSETQ. This CDR3 has 15 amino acids. This TCR derives from a man aged 45 to 65 with acute or convalescent COVID-19. The sample taken for sequencing was peripheral blood. The chain links TRBV5-1 to TRBJ1-1; TRBD1 matches 7 bases. CDR3 sequence reads: CASRLQGSPNTEAFF. The CDR3 region has the DNA TGCGCCAGCAGGTTACAGGGGAGCCCGAACACTGAAGCTTTCTTT.